This TCR beta chain was profiled in a study of control samples from healthy donors and cancer patients. Sequenced by immunoSEQ multiplex PCR; TCRdb stores in-frame clones only, minus some. The sample consists of over 100,000 clones, 90% of them appearing once. The CDR3 covers 17 residues. The junction had 7 bases not matched to a gene; V was cut back by 7 bases and J by 0 bases. Germline lookup yields CDR1 SGHVS and CDR2 FNYEAQ. The clonotype originates from a man aged 35 to 55 in good health. This chain links TRBV7-6 with TRBJ1-6; 9 bases map to TRBD1. The source material was blood. The CDR3 sequence is CASMLGTGNSYNSPLHF. CDR3 bases: TGTGCCAGCATGCTGGGGACAGGGAACTCCTATAATTCACCCCTCCACTTT.